Following are 19 T cell receptor beta chains from one sample sequenced in a study of breast tumors, draining lymph nodes, adjacent tissues. TCRdb independently ran MiXCR on the multiplex PCR reads; one entry per CDR3 protein. The table lists approximately 100,000 distinct CDR3 sequences, less than 40% of them singletons. The lymph nodes were axillary draining lymph nodes from breast cancer patients. Sequenced input: axillary lymph node tissue. The receptor source for this set is a female donor with breast cancer. Some clones in this sample may be carry-over from other donors' samples.

The table lists this clonotype with a count of one. The junction does not match germline at one end; this may be a read error. The chain couples TRBV7-7 to TRBJ2-5, with D perhaps TRBD2 (6 bases). There are 15 residues in the CDR3. Germline V lookup: CDR1 SSHAT, CDR2 FNYEAQ (reference sequence). The DNA of the CDR3 is TGTGCTAGCAGCCCAGCGGGCCAGCTCCAAGAGACCCAGTACTTC. Its translation: CASSPAGQLQETQYF.

At least ten counts were recorded for this clonotype. The rearrangement uses TRBV6-6 and TRBJ2-5; D gene ambiguous. V lost 5 bases to trimming and J lost 0 bases, with 16 bases between them. The germline CDR1 and CDR2 sequences are MNHNY and SVGAGI (reference sequence). This CDR3 spans 16 amino acids. The CDR3 here is CASSHPLRRYQETQYF. DNA for the CDR3: TGTGCCAGCAGTCACCCCCTACGGAGATACCAAGAGACCCAGTACTTC.

This clonotype was detected once. One end of the junction fails to match germline, which may point to a read error. The chain couples TRBV7-3 to TRBJ2-7, with D hard to call. This CDR3 has 15 residues. Germline V gene sequence: CDR1 SGHTA, CDR2 FQGTGA. CDR3 sequence reads: CASSTHPEGIYAQYF. Written as DNA, the CDR3 is TGTGCCAGCAGCACCCACCCAGAAGGGATCTACGCGCAGTACTTC.

This clonotype was counted a few times. With a much larger clone just one base away, this may be a read error. The CDR3 coding sequence is TGTGCCAGCAGTTATGGAGGGGGCGGCTACGAGCAGTACTTC. As protein: CASSYGGGGYEQYF. This rearrangement joins TRBV9 to TRBJ2-7, with TRBD1 as a possible D gene (7 bases). Trimming shortened V by 5 bases and J by 3 bases, and 15 bases separated the two germline ends. From germline, CDR1 is SGDLS and CDR2 YYNGEE. This CDR3 is built from 14 residues.

Comment on this clonotype: This may come from a read error, since a much larger clone is one base off. CDR3 coding DNA: TGTGCCAGCAGTCACGGGACAGGGAACACCGGGGAGCTGTTTTTT. Translating gives CASSHGTGNTGELFF. The genes are TRBV6-4 and TRBJ2-2; TRBD1 matches 8 bases. Germline V gives CDR1 MRHNA, CDR2 SNTAGT. The CDR3 runs to 15 residues. J lost 1 base, V lost 5 bases, and 3 bases had no gene match.

The rearrangement uses TRBV20-1 and TRBJ1-2, with D possibly being TRBD1 (6 bases). This CDR3 is built from 17 residues. Germline V gene lookup returns CDR1 DFQATT and CDR2 SNEGSKA (reference sequence). Trimming took 1 base from V and 2 from J, leaving 20 bases between them. Here the CDR3 DNA reads TGCAGTGCTAGAGTTCCCCCGGACAGTTTCCTCAACTATGGCTACACCTTC. Amino acid sequence: CSARVPPDSFLNYGYTF.

This clonotype occurred a few times. A much larger clonotype is one base distant, so this may be a read error. The chain joins TRBV13 to TRBJ2-5; 11 bases match TRBD2. The CDR3 sequence is 15 residues long. The J segment lost 4 bases and the V segment lost 5 bases, leaving 6 bases of the junction unmatched. In germline, CDR1 is PRHDT, CDR2 FYEKMQ (reference sequence). The CDR3 is CASSPPGLAGETQYF. The CDR3 coding sequence is TGTGCCAGCAGCCCTCCTGGACTAGCGGGAGAGACCCAGTACTTC.

Turning to this clonotype: This likely comes from a read error, as the CDR3 has no conserved phenylalanine or tryptophan at its end. No DNA is shown, since the ends of the CDR3 on it are uncertain; the CDR3 is the one TCRdb lists. J is TRBJ1-6 and V is TRBV14. From its first to its last residue, the CDR3 has 12 amino acids. Per the germline V gene, CDR1 is SGHDN and CDR2 is FVKESK. Here the CDR3 reads CASSQEDSPFHL.

At least ten counts were recorded for this clonotype. V is TRBV29-1 and J is TRBJ2-1; TRBD2 agrees at 8 bases. Unmatched junction bases numbered 8, after V lost 2 bases and J lost 8 bases. CDR3 length equals 14 residues. Germline loops: CDR1 SQVTM, CDR2 ANQGSEA. CDR3 residues: CSVERGLGSDEQFF. In DNA form, the CDR3 reads TGCAGCGTTGAACGGGGACTAGGTAGCGATGAGCAGTTCTTC.

This clonotype was detected many times. This clone may be a read error of a much larger clone one base away. The genes are TRBV9 and TRBJ1-6; TRBD1 aligns across 7 bases. CDR1 and CDR2 from the germline V gene are SGDLS and YYNGEE. This CDR3 is 15 amino acids long. The CDR3 region is CASSDTGTVNSPPHF. The CDR3 bases are TGTGCCAGCAGCGATACCGGGACAGTTAATTCACCCCCCCACTTT.

Remarks on this clonotype: One junction end does not reproduce the germline sequence, and a read error may be involved. Here the CDR3 reads CSAGGTGADAQCF. CDR3 in DNA: TGCAGTGCTGGCGGGACAGGGGCAGACGCGCAGTGCTTC. The chain recombines TRBV20-1 with TRBJ2-7; 10 nucleotides align to TRBD1. The CDR3 loop spans 13 amino acids. In germline, CDR1 is DFQATT, CDR2 SNEGSKA (reference sequence).

A remark on this clonotype: A read error may produce the germline difference seen at one junction end. The genes are TRBV20-1 and TRBJ1-3; tentative D call: TRBD1 (6 bases). The CDR3 sequence is 12 residues long. Germline CDR1 and CDR2: DFQATT and SNEGSKA (reference sequence). For the CDR3, the DNA is TGCAGTGCTTCCCAAGGGGGGGACACCACATATTTT. It codes for CSASQGGDTTYF.

This clonotype has a count of ten or more. This may be a read error, as it is one base from a much larger clone. V and J are TRBV20-1 and TRBJ1-4; no definite D call. Germline CDR1 DFQATT, CDR2 SNEGSKA (reference sequence). The CDR3 length is 13 residues. The CDR3 DNA reads TGCAGTGCTAGAGATACAGTCAATGAAACACTGTTTTTT. Translating gives CSARDTVNETLFF.

This clonotype appeared many times. This rearrangement joins TRBV11-2 to TRBJ2-7; no firm D call. Trimming left V 4 bases short and J 1 base short, with 8 bases between. The CDR3 spans 13 residues. Germline CDR1 is SGHAT and CDR2 is FQNNGV. CDR3 bases: TGTGCCAGCAGCTATGAGCTATCCTACGAGCAGTACTTC. Its translation: CASSYELSYEQYF.

This clonotype occurred many times. The gene calls are TRBV3-1 and TRBJ2-2; D gene uncertain. Trimming stripped 2 bases from V and 0 bases from J, with 10 bases between. Germline CDR1 reads LGHDT; CDR2 reads YNNKEL (reference sequence). This CDR3 is 16 amino acids long. The CDR3 is CASSQRTSANTGELFF. DNA of the CDR3: TGTGCCAGCAGCCAACGGACGTCGGCGAACACCGGGGAGCTGTTTTTT.

This clonotype was recorded many times. The chain has TRBV20-1 and TRBJ2-7; 9 positions agree with TRBD1. The CDR3 extends over 14 amino acids. The germline V gene encodes CDR1 DFQATT and CDR2 SNEGSKA (reference sequence). With 3 bases clipped from V and 2 bases from J, the junction kept 5 bases outside the gene matches. CDR3 loop: CSASPTGGPYEQYF. The DNA for the CDR3 is TGCAGTGCTAGTCCCACAGGGGGCCCCTACGAGCAGTACTTC.

This clonotype was seen repeatedly, ten times or more. The chain joins TRBV9 to TRBJ2-2, with a weak D call TRBD2 (6 bases). V lost 0 bases, J lost 6 bases, and 12 bases lay in between. This CDR3 is 15 amino acids long. The germline V gene encodes CDR1 SGDLS and CDR2 YYNGEE. For the CDR3, the DNA is TGTGCCAGCAGCGTAGTCGGAGGGGCCGCCGGGGAGCTGTTTTTT. It specifies CASSVVGGAAGELFF.

This clonotype has a count of ten or more. The J gene is TRBJ1-6, the V gene TRBV4-1; D not certain. Germline CDR1 is MGHRA and CDR2 is YSYEKL. Trimming pared 1 base from V and 6 bases from J, leaving 19 bases between. The CDR3 is made up of 18 amino acids. CDR3 in DNA: TGCGCCAGCAGCCAAGTACTTGCCCGCCTAAACTCTAATTCACCCCTCCACTTT. Protein: CASSQVLARLNSNSPLHF.

This clonotype appeared many times. This chain uses TRBV5-1 with TRBJ2-3, with D uncertain. V was trimmed by 0 bases and J by 3 bases, leaving 17 bases between them. This CDR3 region has 17 residues. From germline, CDR1 is SGHRS and CDR2 YFSETQ. The CDR3 coding sequence is TGCGCCAGCAGCTTGGGCCCTGGTCAATCCGCGACAGATACGCAGTATTTT. It yields the protein CASSLGPGQSATDTQYF.